These T cell receptor beta chains were read from a single sample in a study of graft-versus-host responses after intestinal transplantation. TCRdb's copy holds only in-frame clones and misses some; the assay was immunoSEQ multiplex PCR. The data show 90,000 to 150,000 clones, 85% to 95% seen once. No antigen has been identified for these receptors. Sequencing used unstimulated CD8+ T cells sorted from spleen or lymph node cells, obtained before intestinal transplant. These receptors were taken from a human donor who received an intestinal transplant. CDR3s include the opening cysteine and the closing phenylalanine or tryptophan. Each record gives: J gene, clone size, V gene, D gene, CDR3 DNA, CDR3 protein. A D gene is named only where the DNA matches it firmly. Clone size appears in some rows only: once, few, many, or a class for an expanded clone.

TRBJ2-5	.	TRBV4-3	.	TGCGCCAGCAGCCAAATTTCGGGGCAAGAGACCCAGTACTTC	CASSQISGQETQYF
TRBJ2-7	.	TRBV6-6	.	TGTGCCAGCAGTCGGACAGCCTGGATGGACTACGAGCAGTACTTC	CASSRTAWMDYEQYF
TRBJ1-5	.	TRBV4-1	.	TGCGCCAGCAGCCAAGGGGGGGATCAGCCCCAGCATTTT	CASSQGGDQPQHF
TRBJ2-6	.	TRBV6-5	.	TGTGCCAGCAGTTACGCGATCTCTGGGGCCAACGTCCTGACTTTC	CASSYAISGANVLTF
TRBJ1-1	.	TRBV7-9	.	TGTGCCAGCAGCTTTAACGACAGACCGAACACTGAAGCTTTCTTT	CASSFNDRPNTEAFF
TRBJ1-3	.	TRBV9	.	TGTGCCAGCAGCGGAAAAACAGGGAGCTCTGGAAACACCATATATTTT	CASSGKTGSSGNTIYF
TRBJ1-1	few	TRBV4-1	.	TGCGCCAGCAGCCAAGATCGATTCACTGAAGCTTTCTTT	CASSQDRFTEAFF
TRBJ1-2	.	TRBV28	.	TGTGCCAGCAGTTTACCGAGTGGGGCCTATGGCTACACCTTC	CASSLPSGAYGYTF
TRBJ2-7	.	TRBV28	TRBD1	TGTGCCAGCAGTCCAGCCGGGACAGGGAGGGACGAGCAGTACTTC	CASSPAGTGRDEQYF
TRBJ1-5	.	TRBV6-5	.	TGTGCCAGCAGTTACTCGACGGCCCAGCCCCAGCATTTT	CASSYSTAQPQHF
TRBJ2-2	.	TRBV9	TRBD2	TGTGCCAGCAGCCCGAGCGGGGCGAACACCGGGGAGCTGTTTTTT	CASSPSGANTGELFF
TRBJ2-7	.	TRBV30	.	TGTGCCTGGAGTGTCGCCGGAAGGTACGAGCAGTACTTC	CAWSVAGRYEQYF
TRBJ1-2	.	TRBV7-9	.	TGTGCCAGCAGCTTATTGACGGCCTATGGCTACACCTTC	CASSLLTAYGYTF
TRBJ2-7	.	TRBV7-9	.	TGTGCCAGCAGCTCTATAGGGGACGAGTGGCGGTGGGATTCCTACGAGCAGTACTTC	CASSSIGDEWRWDSYEQYF
TRBJ1-2	.	TRBV9	.	TGTGCCAGCAGCGTAGACACCGATTATGGCTACACCTTC	CASSVDTDYGYTF
TRBJ2-7	once	TRBV11-3	.	TGTGCCAGCAGCTTAGGCGGGGACTCATCCTACGAGCAGTACTTC	CASSLGGDSSYEQYF
TRBJ2-4	.	TRBV7-9	.	TGTGCCAGCAGCATCAGCCGGAGTAGCATTCAGTACTTC	CASSISRSSIQYF
TRBJ2-1	.	TRBV28	TRBD2	TGTGCTCTATCCGGGAGGACCGACAATGAGCAGTTCTTC	CALSGRTDNEQFF